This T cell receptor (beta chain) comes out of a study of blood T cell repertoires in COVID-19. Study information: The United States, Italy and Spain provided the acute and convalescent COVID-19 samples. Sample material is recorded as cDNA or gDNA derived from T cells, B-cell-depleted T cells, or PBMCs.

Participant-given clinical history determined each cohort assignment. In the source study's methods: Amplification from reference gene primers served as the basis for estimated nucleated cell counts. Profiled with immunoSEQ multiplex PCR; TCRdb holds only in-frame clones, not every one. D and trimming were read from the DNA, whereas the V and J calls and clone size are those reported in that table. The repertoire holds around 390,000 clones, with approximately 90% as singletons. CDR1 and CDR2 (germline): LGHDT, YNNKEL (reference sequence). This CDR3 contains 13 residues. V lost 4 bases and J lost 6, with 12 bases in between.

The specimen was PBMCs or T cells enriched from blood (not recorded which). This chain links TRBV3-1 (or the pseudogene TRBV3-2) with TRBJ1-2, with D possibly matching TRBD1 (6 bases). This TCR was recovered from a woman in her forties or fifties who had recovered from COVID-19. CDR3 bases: TGTGCCAGCAGCCCACAGGGTTCTAATGGCTACACCTTC. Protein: CASSPQGSNGYTF.